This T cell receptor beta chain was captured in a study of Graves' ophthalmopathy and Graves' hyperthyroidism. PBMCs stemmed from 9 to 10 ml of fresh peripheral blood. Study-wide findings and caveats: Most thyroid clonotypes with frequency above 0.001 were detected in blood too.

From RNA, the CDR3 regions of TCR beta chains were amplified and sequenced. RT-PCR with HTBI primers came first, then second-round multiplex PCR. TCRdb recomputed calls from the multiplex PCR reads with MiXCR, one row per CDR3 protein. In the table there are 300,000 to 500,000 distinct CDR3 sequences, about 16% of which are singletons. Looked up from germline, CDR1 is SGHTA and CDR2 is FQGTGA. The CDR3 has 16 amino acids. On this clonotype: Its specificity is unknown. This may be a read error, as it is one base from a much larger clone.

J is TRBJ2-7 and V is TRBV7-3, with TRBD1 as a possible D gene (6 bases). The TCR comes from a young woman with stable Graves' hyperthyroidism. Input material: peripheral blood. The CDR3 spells CASRFGVDREFYEQYF. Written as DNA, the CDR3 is TGTGCCAGCCGCTTTGGTGTGGACAGAGAATTTTACGAGCAGTACTTC.